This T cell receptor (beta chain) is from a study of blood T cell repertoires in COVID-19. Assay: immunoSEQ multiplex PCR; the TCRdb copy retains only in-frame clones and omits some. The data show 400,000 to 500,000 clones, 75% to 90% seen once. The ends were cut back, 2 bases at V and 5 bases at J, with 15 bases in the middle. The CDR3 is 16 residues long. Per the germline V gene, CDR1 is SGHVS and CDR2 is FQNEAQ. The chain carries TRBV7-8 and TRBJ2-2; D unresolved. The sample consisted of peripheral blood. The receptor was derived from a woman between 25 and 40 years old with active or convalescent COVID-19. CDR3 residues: CASSLFAEVLTGELFF. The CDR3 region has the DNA TGTGCCAGCAGCTTATTTGCCGAGGTTTTGACCGGGGAGCTGTTTTTT.